This T cell receptor beta chain came from a study of CD8+CD57+ T cells in acquired aplastic anemia (dated 2018 in TCRdb). In terms of the full investigation: Extracted DNA from sorted CD4+ and CD8+ cells averaged approximately 3.4 ug, ranging from about 0.18 to 27.4 ug. CD8+CD57+ expansion was defined as frequency above the mean frequency observed in healthy subjects. Findings and caveats that apply to the study as a whole: Around 30 CD8+ CDR3 sequences were found to be shared between patients and controls, but these sequences appeared to be highly expressed in patients and within the immunodominant clones of the patients. Between patients and healthy controls, no significant difference in CD8+ Simpson's diversity was found (P=0.060).

From its cysteine to its phenylalanine, the CDR3 spans 15 amino acids. Just CDR3 DNA is preserved here, 45 bases in frame from base 1. Ends trimmed: V by 4 bases, J by 4 bases; bases unmatched to a gene: 9. From the germline V gene, CDR1 is MGHDK and CDR2 is SYGVNS. Worth noting for this clonotype: The specificity of this receptor is unknown. It has no much larger one-base neighbor in the sample; base qualities were not kept.

Genomic DNA was used as template for profiling of TCR beta VDJ combinations and CDR3 sequences. An Illumina HiSeq 2000 was the platform used for TCR repertoire sequencing. On the study's bioinformatics: TRBV/TRBJ rearrangement plots, CDR3 size and DJ length profiles, and Simpson's diversity index were used to evaluate the repertoires. The immunodominant clone was defined as the most abundant DNA sequence in deep sequencing data. CDR3 amino acid sequences were screened for sharing across subjects and were compared with published repertoires and the VDJdb database. Using fastp at Q25 and MiXCR, TCRdb reprocessed the public reads and kept productive beta chains. Identical CDR3 protein sequences are pooled into one entry, listed with their most common genes and DNA. Clone size and V and J calls follow TCRdb, not the original study. The sample table records some 170,000 distinct CDR3 sequences; roughly 48% of these occur just once. Clones ranked in the top ten supply over 0.95% of the sample.

Flow cytometry had shown CD8+CD57+ cell expansion in the patients selected for sequencing. Every patient had severe acquired aplastic anemia, diagnosed using the International Study of Aplastic Anemia and Agranulocytosis and Camitta criteria. Patients had received no therapy at the time of blood sampling. In the study, sorted CD4+ and CD8+ blood T cells from patients with severe aplastic anemia and from healthy subjects underwent deep sequencing of TCR repertoires. Patients were enrolled under clinicaltrials.gov protocols 00001620, 01623167, 00001397, 00071045, 00081523 and 00961064 in the USA. Ficoll-Paque density gradient centrifugation was used to isolate peripheral blood mononuclear cells. Before DNA extraction, CD4+ and CD8+ T cells were sorted with FACS or magnetic beads.

The chain was built from TRBV25-1 and TRBJ1-2; 7 of the junction bases match TRBD1. Sequenced input: sorted CD4+, CD8+, or CD8+CD57+ T cells (not recorded which) from PBMCs. This clonotype was sampled from a human donor with aplastic anemia. The encoded CDR3 is CASSATDRAGYGYTF. The DNA sequence is TGTGCCAGCAGTGCTACCGACAGGGCGGGCTATGGCTACACCTTC.